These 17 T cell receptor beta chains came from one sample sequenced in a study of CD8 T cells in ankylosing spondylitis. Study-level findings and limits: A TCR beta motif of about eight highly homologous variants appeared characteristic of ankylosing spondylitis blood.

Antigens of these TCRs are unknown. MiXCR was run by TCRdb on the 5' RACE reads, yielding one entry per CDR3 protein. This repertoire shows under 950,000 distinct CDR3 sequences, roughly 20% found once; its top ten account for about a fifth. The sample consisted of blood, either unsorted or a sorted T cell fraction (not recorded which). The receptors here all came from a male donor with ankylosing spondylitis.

CDR3 coding DNA: TGTGCCTGGAGGGGACAGGCCGGTCAGCCCCAGCATTTT. Its translation is CAWRGQAGQPQHF. V usage is TRBV30 and J usage is TRBJ1-5; TRBD1 agrees at 8 bases. The junction had 4 bases not matched to a gene; V was cut back by 3 bases and J by 6 bases. The CDR3 has 13 residues. Germline V gene sequence: CDR1 GTSNPN, CDR2 SVGIG (reference sequence).

Here the CDR3 DNA reads TGTGCCAGCAGTTTGCAGGCCCTTAGCTCCTACGAGCAGTACTTC. This encodes CASSLQALSSYEQYF. This chain links TRBV12-3 or TRBV12-4 with TRBJ2-7; D gene unclear. The CDR3 consists of 15 residues. Trimming shortened V by 3 bases and J by 0 bases, and 12 bases separated the two germline ends.

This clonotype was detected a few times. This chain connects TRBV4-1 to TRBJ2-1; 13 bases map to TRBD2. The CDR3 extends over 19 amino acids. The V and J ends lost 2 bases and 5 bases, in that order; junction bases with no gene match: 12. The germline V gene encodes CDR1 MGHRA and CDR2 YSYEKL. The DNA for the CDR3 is TGCGCCAGCAGCCAAACCGGGACTAGCGGGGATATCATTAACAATGAGCAGTTCTTC. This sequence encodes CASSQTGTSGDIINNEQFF.

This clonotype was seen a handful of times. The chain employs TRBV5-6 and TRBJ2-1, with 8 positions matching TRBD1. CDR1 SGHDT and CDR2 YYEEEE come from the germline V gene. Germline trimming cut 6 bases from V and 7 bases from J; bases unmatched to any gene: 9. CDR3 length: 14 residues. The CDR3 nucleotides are TGTGCCAGCAACCGATGGACAGGGATTAATGAGCAGTTCTTC. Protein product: CASNRWTGINEQFF.

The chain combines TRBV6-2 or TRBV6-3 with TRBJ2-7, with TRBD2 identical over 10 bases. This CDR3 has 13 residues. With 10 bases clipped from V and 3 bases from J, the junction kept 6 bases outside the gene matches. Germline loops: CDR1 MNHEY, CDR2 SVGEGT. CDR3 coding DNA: TGTGCCATCAATAGCGGGAGGCACTACGAGCAGTACTTC. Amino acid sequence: CAINSGRHYEQYF.

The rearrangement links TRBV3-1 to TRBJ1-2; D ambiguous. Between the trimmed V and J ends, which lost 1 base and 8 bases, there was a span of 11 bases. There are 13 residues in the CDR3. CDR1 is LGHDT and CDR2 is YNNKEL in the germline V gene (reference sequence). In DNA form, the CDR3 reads TGTGCCAGCAGCCAAGGCACGCTTGGCGGCTACACCTTC. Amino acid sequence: CASSQGTLGGYTF.

CDR3: CASSLTGGGRYNEQFF. CDR3 nucleotide sequence: TGTGCCAGCAGCTTAACAGGGGGGGGGAGGTACAATGAGCAGTTCTTC. This chain uses TRBV7-3 with TRBJ2-1, with D maybe TRBD2 (7 bases). Germline CDR1 is SGHTA and CDR2 is FQGTGA. V gave up 0 bases and J gave up 4 bases, with 13 bases separating them. This CDR3 comprises 16 residues.

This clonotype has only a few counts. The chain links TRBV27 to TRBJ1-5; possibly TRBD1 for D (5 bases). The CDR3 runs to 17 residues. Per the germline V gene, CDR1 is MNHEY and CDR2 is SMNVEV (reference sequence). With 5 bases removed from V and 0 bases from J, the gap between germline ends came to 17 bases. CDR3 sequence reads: CASSPFGRGYSNQPQHF. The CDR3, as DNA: TGTGCCAGCAGTCCCTTTGGGCGGGGGTATAGCAATCAGCCCCAGCATTTT.

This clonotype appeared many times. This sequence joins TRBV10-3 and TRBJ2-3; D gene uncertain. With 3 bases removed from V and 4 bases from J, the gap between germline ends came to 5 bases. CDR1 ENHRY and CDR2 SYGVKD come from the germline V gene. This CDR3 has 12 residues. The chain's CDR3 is CAISDEADTQYF. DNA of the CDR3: TGTGCCATCAGTGATGAGGCAGATACGCAGTATTTT.

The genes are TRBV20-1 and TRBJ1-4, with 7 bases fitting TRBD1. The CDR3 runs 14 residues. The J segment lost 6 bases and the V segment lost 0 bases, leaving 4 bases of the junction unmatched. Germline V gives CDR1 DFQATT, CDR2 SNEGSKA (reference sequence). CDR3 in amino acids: CSARDRTGYEKLFF. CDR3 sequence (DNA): TGCAGTGCTAGAGATAGGACAGGATATGAAAAACTGTTTTTT.

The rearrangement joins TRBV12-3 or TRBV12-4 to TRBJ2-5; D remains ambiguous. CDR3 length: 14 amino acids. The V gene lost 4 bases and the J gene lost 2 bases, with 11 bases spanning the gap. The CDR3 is CASSYGGRQETQYF. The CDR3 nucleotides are TGTGCCAGCAGTTATGGTGGTCGTCAAGAGACCCAGTACTTC.

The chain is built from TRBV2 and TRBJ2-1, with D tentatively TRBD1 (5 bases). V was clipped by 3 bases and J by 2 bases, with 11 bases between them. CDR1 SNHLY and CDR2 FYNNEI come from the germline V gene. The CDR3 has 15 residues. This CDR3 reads CASSDEKGPYNEQFF. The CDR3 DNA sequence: TGTGCCAGCAGTGATGAAAAGGGGCCCTACAATGAGCAGTTCTTC.

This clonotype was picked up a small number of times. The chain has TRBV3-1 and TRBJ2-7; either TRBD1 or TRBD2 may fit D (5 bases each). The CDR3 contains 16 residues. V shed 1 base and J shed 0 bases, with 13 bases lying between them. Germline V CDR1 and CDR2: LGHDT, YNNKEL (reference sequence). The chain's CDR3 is CASSQAKMGDSYEQYF. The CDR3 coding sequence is TGTGCCAGCAGCCAAGCGAAGATGGGGGACTCCTACGAGCAGTACTTC.

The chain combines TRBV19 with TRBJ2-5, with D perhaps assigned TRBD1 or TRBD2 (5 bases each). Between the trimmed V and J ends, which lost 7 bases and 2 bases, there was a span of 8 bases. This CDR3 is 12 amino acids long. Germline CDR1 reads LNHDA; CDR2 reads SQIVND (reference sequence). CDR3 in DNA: TGTGCCAGTATGGGACGACAAGAGACCCAGTACTTC. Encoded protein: CASMGRQETQYF.

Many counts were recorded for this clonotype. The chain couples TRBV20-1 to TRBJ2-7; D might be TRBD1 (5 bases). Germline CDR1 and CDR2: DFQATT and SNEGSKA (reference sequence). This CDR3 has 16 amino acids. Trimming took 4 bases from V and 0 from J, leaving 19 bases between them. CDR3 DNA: TGCAGTGCTAAGTATCTCCAGGGCCAGGGCTCCTACGAGCAGTACTTC. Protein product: CSAKYLQGQGSYEQYF.

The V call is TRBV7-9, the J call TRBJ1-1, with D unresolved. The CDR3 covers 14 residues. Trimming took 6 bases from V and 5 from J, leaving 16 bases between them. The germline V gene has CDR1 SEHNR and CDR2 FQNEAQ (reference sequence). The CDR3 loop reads CASSGFGVRTEAFF. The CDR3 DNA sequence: TGTGCCAGCAGTGGTTTCGGGGTCAGGACTGAAGCTTTCTTT.

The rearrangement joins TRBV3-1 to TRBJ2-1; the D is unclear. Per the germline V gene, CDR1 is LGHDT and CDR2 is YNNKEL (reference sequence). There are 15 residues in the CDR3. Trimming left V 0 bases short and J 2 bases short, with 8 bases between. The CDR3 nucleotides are TGTGCCAGCAGCCAAGATGCTAGTGCCTACAATGAGCAGTTCTTC. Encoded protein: CASSQDASAYNEQFF.